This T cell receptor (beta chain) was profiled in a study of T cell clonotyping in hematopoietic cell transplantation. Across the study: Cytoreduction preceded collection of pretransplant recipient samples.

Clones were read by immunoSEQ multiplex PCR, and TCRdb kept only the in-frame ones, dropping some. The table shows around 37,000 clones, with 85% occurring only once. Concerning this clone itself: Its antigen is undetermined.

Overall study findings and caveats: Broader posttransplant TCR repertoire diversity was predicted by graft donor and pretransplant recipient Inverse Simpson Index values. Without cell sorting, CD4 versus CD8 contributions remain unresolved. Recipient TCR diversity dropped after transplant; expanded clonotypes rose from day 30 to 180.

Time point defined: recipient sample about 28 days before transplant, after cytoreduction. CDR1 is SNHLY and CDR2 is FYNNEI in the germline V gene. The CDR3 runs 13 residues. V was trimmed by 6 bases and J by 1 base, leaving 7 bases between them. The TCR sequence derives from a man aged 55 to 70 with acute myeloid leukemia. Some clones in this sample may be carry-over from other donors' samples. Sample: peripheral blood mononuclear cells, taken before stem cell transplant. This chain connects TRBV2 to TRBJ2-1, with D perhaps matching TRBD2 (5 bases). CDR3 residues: CASSGVSYNEQFF. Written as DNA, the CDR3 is TGTGCCAGCAGCGGGGTGTCCTACAATGAGCAGTTCTTC.